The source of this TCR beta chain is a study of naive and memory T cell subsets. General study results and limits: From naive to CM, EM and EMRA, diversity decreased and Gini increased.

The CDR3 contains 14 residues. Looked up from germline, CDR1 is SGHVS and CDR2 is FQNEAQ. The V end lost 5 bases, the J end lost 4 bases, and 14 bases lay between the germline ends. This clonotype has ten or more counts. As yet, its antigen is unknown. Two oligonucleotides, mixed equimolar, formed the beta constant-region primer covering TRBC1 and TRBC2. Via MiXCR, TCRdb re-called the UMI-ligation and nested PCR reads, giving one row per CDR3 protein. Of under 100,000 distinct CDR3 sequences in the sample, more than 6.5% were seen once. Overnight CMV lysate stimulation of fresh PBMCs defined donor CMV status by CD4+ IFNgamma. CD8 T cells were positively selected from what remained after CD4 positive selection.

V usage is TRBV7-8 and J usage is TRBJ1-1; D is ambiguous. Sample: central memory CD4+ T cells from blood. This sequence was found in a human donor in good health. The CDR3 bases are TGTGCCAGCAGCCGCAAAAATGACTTCACTGAAGCTTTCTTT. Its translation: CASSRKNDFTEAFF.